One and the same sample provided the 7 T cell receptor beta chains below, sequenced in a study of vaccination effects on CD4 cells after COVID-19. Before sequencing, viral peptide pools were used by the ViraFEST assay to expand antigen-specific CD4+ T cells. The culture ran for 9 to 11 days, and then CD4+ T cells were isolated. Vaccine recipients lacked prior SARS-CoV-2 infection and had negative nucleocapsid antibodies. Their antigens are not known. Repertoires were generated with immunoSEQ multiplex PCR, while TCRdb's copy carries only in-frame clones and drops some. The sample consists of 65,000 to 85,000 clones, approximately 80% of them appearing once. The sequencing here drew on CD4+ T cells from PBMCs cultured with SARS-CoV-2 spike peptides, taken before COVID-19 vaccination. The source is a human donor who received a COVID-19 vaccine.

The V and J genes are TRBV14 and TRBJ2-3; 9 nucleotides agree with TRBD2. The CDR3 sequence is 18 residues long. Germline CDR1 is SGHDN and CDR2 is FVKESK. Germline trimming cut 4 bases from V and 1 base from J; bases unmatched to any gene: 12. The CDR3 loop is CASSRPGLAGAGTDTQYF. The CDR3 DNA follows: TGTGCCAGCAGCCGCCCGGGACTAGCTGGGGCCGGCACAGATACGCAGTATTTT.

This chain uses TRBV5-1 with TRBJ2-5; D gene unclear. The CDR3 extends over 12 amino acids. Germline-derived CDR1 and CDR2 are SGHRS and YFSETQ. Trimming stripped 3 bases from V and 5 bases from J, with 8 bases between. The CDR3 loop is CASSSSVETQYF. CDR3 sequence (DNA): TGCGCCAGCAGCTCCAGCGTGGAGACCCAGTACTTC.

The chain is built from TRBV5-6 and TRBJ2-5; D might be TRBD2 (6 bases). Germline CDR1 SGHDT, CDR2 YYEEEE. V lost 2 bases and J lost 5, with 10 bases in between. CDR3 length equals 13 residues. The CDR3 DNA follows: TGTGCCAGCAGCTTCCAGCGGGCCGAGACCCAGTACTTC. Translated, it gives CASSFQRAETQYF.

The genes are TRBV18 and TRBJ1-5; no reliable D call. V was shortened by 9 bases and J by 6 bases, with 18 bases between the two germline ends. This CDR3 is built from 14 residues. Germline V gene lookup returns CDR1 KGHSH and CDR2 LQKENI. CDR3 sequence reads: CARNGPRRLQPQHF. In DNA, the CDR3 is TGTGCCAGAAACGGGCCCCGCCGACTTCAGCCCCAGCATTTT.

This chain links TRBV27 with TRBJ2-1; D not certain. This CDR3 contains 14 residues. Looked up from germline, CDR1 is MNHEY and CDR2 is SMNVEV (reference sequence). V was cut by 2 bases and J by 2 bases, with 7 bases left in between. In nucleotides, the CDR3 is TGTGCCAGCAGTTTAAAAGCAACCTACAATGAGCAGTTCTTC. Its protein is CASSLKATYNEQFF.

The V gene is TRBV2, the J gene TRBJ2-7; D is ambiguous. Germline assignment: CDR1 SNHLY and CDR2 FYNNEI. V was shortened by 4 bases and J by 1 base, with 8 bases between the two germline ends. This CDR3 comprises 13 residues. The CDR3 DNA reads as TGTGCCAGCAGTGGTTGGTGGTCCTACGAGCAGTACGTC. Protein sequence: CASSGWWSYEQYV.

This clone occurred a few times. The chain has TRBV28 and TRBJ1-5, with D unresolved. CDR1 and CDR2 (germline): MDHEN, SYDVKM. V shed 5 bases and J shed 7 bases, with 6 bases lying between them. The CDR3 sequence is 11 residues long. The chain's CDR3 is CASSQQQPQHF. CDR3 DNA sequence: TGTGCCAGCAGTCAACAACAGCCCCAGCATTTT.